This T cell receptor (beta chain) was documented in a study of blood T cells in healthy people across ages. Study as a whole: Template switching caught about one barcoded beta molecule for each two T cells.

Healthy Caucasians from Russia aged about 6 to 100 served as donors. Total RNA was extracted at no less than 5 micrograms per sample. CDR3 length: 15 amino acids. V was pared by 4 bases and J by 4 bases, with 11 bases between. Germline loops: CDR1 MGHDK, CDR2 SYGVNS. Sample-barcoded 5' priming and a J-beta primer mix drove a second PCR of about 6 to 12 cycles. A template-switch adaptor with 12 random nucleotides tagged each cDNA molecule. TCRdb called the 5' RACE reads again in MiXCR, with one record for every CDR3 protein. The sample records over 1,300,000 distinct CDR3 sequences, around 59% being singletons.

The receptor comes from a man younger than 35 in good health. This rearrangement joins TRBV25-1 to TRBJ1-6; D not resolved. Sequenced sample: blood. CDR3 in amino acids: CASSVGRFYNSPLHF. The DNA for the CDR3 is TGTGCCAGCAGTGTAGGGAGGTTTTATAATTCACCCCTCCACTTT.